This T cell receptor (beta chain) was observed in a study of cytomegalovirus exposure and HLA in healthy donors. Study-wide points: Sequencing depth roughly uniform across donors was assumed in presence/absence analyses.

Germline V gene sequence: CDR1 MDHEN, CDR2 SYDVKM. This CDR3 contains 14 residues. V lost 7 bases, J lost 2 bases, and 14 bases lay in between. With regard to this clone: Its antigen remains unidentified.

The PCR ran on 60 Vbeta and 13 Jbeta primers. In the study's own analysis: Approximately 11 million of some 80 million unique TCR beta chains were shared, per a later count. Repertoires were generated with immunoSEQ multiplex PCR, while TCRdb's copy carries only in-frame clones and drops some. V and J calls and clone size are copied from that table; D and trimming were computed from the DNA. The sample carries more than 150,000 clones, around 82% recorded once. The receptor comes from a woman aged 25 to 45 in good health and CMV-seropositive. V is TRBV28 and J is TRBJ1-2, with D hard to call. The specimen sequenced was PBMCs. The CDR3 sequence: CASTTRGVNYGYTF. In nucleotides, the CDR3 is TGTGCCAGCACCACACGAGGCGTCAACTATGGCTACACCTTC.